This T cell receptor (beta chain) was sequenced during a study of CD8+ T cells in alopecia areata. Notes on this clone: Its antigen is still unknown.

Trimming took off 2 bases at V and 3 bases at J, with 15 bases between the two ends. This CDR3 contains 16 residues. Per the germline V gene, CDR1 is SGHDT and CDR2 is YYEEEE. RNA was extracted and reverse transcribed into cDNA as the sequencing template. Assay: immunoSEQ multiplex PCR; the TCRdb copy retains only in-frame clones and omits some. Of under 130,000 clones in the sample, 55% were seen once. Whole-study results and caveats: TCRs were shared less clearly across patients than in mice, possibly for HLA-related reasons. Greater clonality was observed in lesional scalp samples, especially alopecia totalis/universalis, versus normal scalp. Scalp sequencing also captures normal skin's resident alphabeta T cells.

The source material was CD4+ T cells sorted from blood. The J gene is TRBJ1-5, the V gene TRBV5-6; D unclear. The receptor was derived from a human donor in good health. As DNA, the CDR3 is TGTGCCAGCAGCTTTCGGTTTAGTAGTGACAATCAGCCCCAGCATTTT. This codes for CASSFRFSSDNQPQHF.